The 29 T cell receptor beta chains presented below share a single source sample, sequenced in a study of T cell responses to AZD1222 COVID-19 vaccine. Only in-frame clones appear in the TCRdb table, and some are missing; sequencing was by immunoSEQ multiplex PCR. This sample has 140,000 to 150,000 clones, with about 90% found just once. Source: peripheral blood, taken on day 0 of AZD1222 vaccination. The receptor set was obtained from an adult in good health.

The V and J genes are TRBV7-6 and TRBJ1-5; no clear D gene. The V and J ends lost 0 bases and 2 bases respectively, with 14 bases between them. The CDR3 has 17 residues. Per germline, CDR1 SGHVS and CDR2 FNYEAQ. The CDR3 bases are TGTGCCAGCAGCTTAGCGCTGCTCTGGGATTGCAATCAGCCCCAGCATTTT. Its protein is CASSLALLWDCNQPQHF.

This clone has just a few counts. The chain employs TRBV25-1 and TRBJ1-5; TRBD1 might be the D (5 bases). The V end was cut by 7 bases, the J end by 3 bases, with 19 bases between. Germline V gene lookup returns CDR1 MGHDK and CDR2 SYGVNS. The CDR3 has 16 residues. CDR3 in amino acids: CASTCGGPTSNQPQHF. For the CDR3, the DNA is TGTGCCAGCACATGTGGGGGTCCCACATCCAATCAGCCCCAGCATTTT.

The V call is TRBV28, the J call TRBJ1-5, with a possible D match to TRBD1 (6 bases). CDR3 length: 15 amino acids. Trimming cost V 3 bases and J 1 base, with 10 bases left between them. The germline V gene encodes CDR1 MDHEN and CDR2 SYDVKM. The CDR3: CASSLVGASNQPQHF. Written as DNA, the CDR3 is TGTGCCAGCAGTTTGGTGGGGGCAAGCAATCAGCCCCAGCATTTT.

The chain recombines TRBV7-3 with TRBJ2-1; D unresolved. Germline CDR1 and CDR2: SGHTA and FQGTGA. With 7 bases removed from V and 7 bases from J, the gap between germline ends came to 29 bases. This CDR3 is 18 amino acids long. CDR3 protein: CASTPNPVQYGAPNEQFF. CDR3 DNA: TGTGCCAGCACCCCGAATCCCGTCCAATACGGAGCCCCGAATGAGCAGTTCTTC.

The CDR3, as DNA: TGTGCCAGCAGTGAGGGGGATCATAGCAATCAGCCCCAGCATTTT. Protein: CASSEGDHSNQPQHF. V and J are TRBV2 and TRBJ1-5; a weak D match, TRBD1 (5 bases). Germline V gene data show CDR1 as SNHLY and CDR2 as FYNNEI. The CDR3 has 15 amino acids. V was cut by 3 bases and J by 0 bases, with 9 bases left in between.

The chain couples TRBV27 to TRBJ2-1, with D possibly being TRBD2 (6 bases). V lost 3 bases and J lost 0, with 9 bases in between. Germline assignment: CDR1 MNHEY and CDR2 SMNVEV (reference sequence). The CDR3 is 15 residues long. The CDR3 is CASSLDGSSYNEQFF. DNA of the CDR3: TGTGCCAGCAGTTTGGACGGGAGCTCCTACAATGAGCAGTTCTTC.

This clone was observed once. This chain links TRBV7-2 with TRBJ2-5; D gene uncertain. Germline lookup yields CDR1 SGHTA and CDR2 FQGNSA. The CDR3 is 14 amino acids. With 1 base removed from V and 5 bases from J, the gap between germline ends came to 11 bases. The CDR3 is CASSLEVIVETQYF. CDR3 nucleotide sequence: TGTGCCAGCAGCTTAGAGGTGATCGTGGAGACCCAGTACTTC.

The sample holds one count of this clone. J is TRBJ1-1 and V is TRBV21-1; TRBD1, the table's D call, was not compared with the DNA. TRBV21-1 is a pseudogene. The CDR3 is 13 amino acids. CDR3 sequence reads: CASSKGTDTEAFF. CDR3 sequence (DNA): TGTGCCAGCAGCAAAGGAACAGACACTGAAGCTTTCTTT.

This chain joins TRBV5-1 and TRBJ1-2; 8 nucleotides align to TRBD1. The CDR3 is 13 amino acids. The V gene end was trimmed by 3 bases and the J gene end by 7 bases; junction bases not matched to a gene: 5. Germline V gene data show CDR1 as SGHRS and CDR2 as YFSETQ. In nucleotides, the CDR3 is TGCGCCAGCAGCTGGACAGGGTTTAGTGGCTACACCTTC. Translation: CASSWTGFSGYTF. The variable domain in full, with the rest retrieved from reference TRBV5-1 and TRBJ1-2, is KAGVTQTPRYLIKTRGQQVTLSCSPISGHRSVSWYQQTPGQGLQFLFEYFSETQRNKGNFPGRFSGRQFSNSRSEMNVSTLELGDSALYLCASSWTGFSGYTFGSGTRLTVV.

The chain combines TRBV5-6 with TRBJ1-4, with D possibly matching TRBD1 (6 bases). The germline V gene encodes CDR1 SGHDT and CDR2 YYEEEE. The CDR3 sequence is 14 residues long. Between the trimmed V and J ends, which lost 4 bases and 8 bases, there was a span of 15 bases. The CDR3 here is CASSRFGGGEKLFF. The DNA for the CDR3 is TGTGCCAGCAGCCGTTTCGGGGGCGGAGAAAAACTGTTTTTT.

The chain is built from TRBV4-1 and TRBJ1-2; D remains unclear. V was trimmed by 0 bases and J by 3 bases, leaving 8 bases between them. The germline gives CDR1 MGHRA, CDR2 YSYEKL. The CDR3 is made up of 14 amino acids. The CDR3 DNA reads as TGCGCCAGCAGCCAAGACTGGAGTGACTATGGCTACACCTTC. Translated: CASSQDWSDYGYTF.

J is TRBJ2-1 and V is TRBV3-1 (or the pseudogene TRBV3-2), with 7 bases identical to TRBD2. Germline CDR1 LGHDT, CDR2 YNNKEL (reference sequence). V gave up 8 bases and J gave up 0 bases; unmatched junction bases: 1. The CDR3 contains 13 residues. This CDR3 reads CASGGVSYNEQFF. The CDR3 DNA follows: TGTGCCAGCGGGGGGGTCTCCTACAATGAGCAGTTCTTC.

CDR3 sequence: CASSEALAGSSYNEQFF. CDR3 DNA sequence: TGTGCCAGCAGTGAAGCTCTAGCGGGGAGCTCCTACAATGAGCAGTTCTTC. The chain carries TRBV2 and TRBJ2-1; 9 bases agree with TRBD2. The length of the CDR3 is 17 residues. V dropped 0 bases and J dropped 0; count of bases not matched to a gene: 3. From germline, CDR1 is SNHLY and CDR2 FYNNEI.

The CDR3 spells CASSGSGISTDTQYF. CDR3 DNA sequence: TGTGCCAGCTCGGGAAGCGGGATAAGCACAGATACGCAGTATTTT. V gene TRBV18 combines with J gene TRBJ2-3, with 7 bases aligning to TRBD2. Trimming cost V 6 bases and J 0 bases; bases outside gene matches: 6. CDR3 length equals 15 residues. The germline gives CDR1 KGHSH, CDR2 LQKENI.

This chain connects TRBV28 to TRBJ1-4; perhaps TRBD1 as D (5 bases). Trimming shortened V by 3 bases and J by 3 bases, and 8 bases separated the two germline ends. Germline V gene lookup returns CDR1 MDHEN and CDR2 SYDVKM. CDR3 length equals 14 residues. Here the CDR3 reads CASSLPGANEKLFF. The CDR3, as DNA: TGTGCCAGCAGTTTGCCGGGGGCTAATGAAAAACTGTTTTTT.

This rearrangement joins TRBV10-2 to TRBJ1-2, with a possible D match to TRBD1 (6 bases). Trimming shortened V by 5 bases and J by 4 bases, and 20 bases separated the two germline ends. This CDR3 has 16 residues. In germline, CDR1 is WSHSY, CDR2 SAAADI. The CDR3 DNA reads TGCGCCAGCAGTTTGTCCCGGGACACCTTACTCTATGGCTACACCTTC. The encoded protein is CASSLSRDTLLYGYTF.

Concerning this clone itself: The DNA is omitted, as the CDR3 cannot be located on it reliably, and the CDR3 follows TCRdb's listing. The genes are TRBV15 and TRBJ1-2. Germline V gene data show CDR1 as LNHNV and CDR2 as YYDKDF (reference sequence). The CDR3 has 16 amino acids, counting both end residues. The CDR3 loop is CATSRDFGAGDGGYTF.

The chain uses TRBV6-4 and TRBJ1-6; no reliable D call. V lost 8 bases to trimming and J lost 0 bases, with 5 bases between them. Germline V gene data show CDR1 as MRHNA and CDR2 as SNTAGT. This CDR3 has 13 residues. The CDR3: CASSYSYNSPLHF. For the CDR3, the DNA is TGTGCCAGCTCGTACTCCTATAATTCACCCCTCCACTTT.

The chain uses TRBV7-3 and TRBJ1-1, with 7 bases fitting TRBD1. After removal of 3 bases from V and 3 bases from J, the junction contained 4 bases not matched to a gene. Looked up from germline, CDR1 is SGHTA and CDR2 is FQGTGA. The CDR3 is made up of 14 amino acids. The CDR3 sequence: CASSFGRGDTEAFF. In DNA, the CDR3 is TGTGCCAGCAGCTTCGGCAGGGGGGACACTGAAGCTTTCTTT.

This clone turned up a few times. V is TRBV5-1 and J is TRBJ2-1, with D perhaps TRBD2 (6 bases). The germline gives CDR1 SGHRS, CDR2 YFSETQ. Trimming stripped 1 base from V and 8 bases from J, with 10 bases between. This CDR3 is built from 13 residues. In DNA, the CDR3 is TGCGCCAGCAGCTTGTGGGCTAGCGATGAGCAGTTCTTC. Protein sequence: CASSLWASDEQFF.

This chain joins TRBV7-6 and TRBJ2-1; no definite D call. The ends were cut back, 2 bases at V and 1 base at J, with 15 bases in the middle. CDR1 is SGHVS and CDR2 is FNYEAQ in the germline V gene. The CDR3 loop spans 17 amino acids. The CDR3 DNA sequence: TGTGCCAGCAGCTTATGGGGATTGCCCAAATCCTACAATGAGCAGTTCTTC. Protein product: CASSLWGLPKSYNEQFF.

The CDR3, as DNA: TGTGCCAGCAGCTTCGGGGGGGCAGCTGGCTACACCTTC. As protein: CASSFGGAAGYTF. This rearrangement joins TRBV7-9 to TRBJ1-2; maybe TRBD1 (6 bases). The CDR3 is 13 amino acids. CDR1 is SEHNR, CDR2 FQNEAQ, per germline (reference sequence). V gave up 3 bases and J gave up 7 bases, with 12 bases separating them.

The rearrangement links TRBV5-4 to TRBJ2-7; D is possibly TRBD2 (5 bases). CDR3 size: 14 residues. V was clipped by 2 bases and J by 0 bases, with 9 bases between them. Germline assignment: CDR1 SGHNT and CDR2 YYREEE (reference sequence). The CDR3 protein is CASSFFRDSYEQYF. CDR3 bases: TGTGCCAGCAGCTTCTTTCGGGACTCCTACGAGCAGTACTTC. The full variable domain, in which reference TRBV5-4 and TRBJ2-7 provide the parts outside the CDR3, is ETGVTQSPTHLIKTRGQQVTLRCSSQSGHNTVSWYQQALGQGPQFIFQYYREEENGRGNFPPRFSGLQFPNYSSELNVNALELDDSALYLCASSFFRDSYEQYFGPGTRLTVT.

The chain is built from TRBV19 and TRBJ2-7, with 10 bases identical to TRBD2. After removal of 6 bases from V and 4 bases from J, the junction contained 9 bases not matched to a gene. This CDR3 spans 15 amino acids. The germline gives CDR1 LNHDA, CDR2 SQIVND (reference sequence). The CDR3 sequence: CASSLLAGDFYEQYF. Here the CDR3 DNA reads TGTGCCAGTAGCCTTCTAGCGGGAGATTTTTACGAGCAGTACTTC.

The chain is built from TRBV9 and TRBJ2-5, with D unclear. Per the germline V gene, CDR1 is SGDLS and CDR2 is YYNGEE. Trimming removed 0 bases at V and 2 bases at J, with 5 bases between. The CDR3 is 13 amino acids. Here the CDR3 reads CASSVGPQETQYF. Here the CDR3 DNA reads TGTGCCAGCAGCGTAGGCCCGCAAGAGACCCAGTACTTC.

The V and J genes are TRBV9 and TRBJ2-5, with 10 nucleotides matching TRBD1. Germline V lookup: CDR1 SGDLS, CDR2 YYNGEE. V was clipped by 3 bases and J by 6 bases; unmatched bases: 2. The CDR3 consists of 13 residues. The chain's CDR3 is CASSGTGGKTQYF. The CDR3 DNA reads TGTGCCAGCAGCGGGACAGGGGGGAAGACCCAGTACTTC.

A few counts support this clone. The gene calls are TRBV11-2 and TRBJ2-7; D uncertain. Germline lookup yields CDR1 SGHAT and CDR2 FQNNGV. V was cut by 2 bases and J by 3 bases, with 17 bases left in between. This CDR3 has 16 residues. The CDR3 region is CASSLWARGYFYEQYF. CDR3 bases: TGTGCCAGCAGCTTATGGGCACGAGGTTACTTCTACGAGCAGTACTTC.

This chain joins TRBV11-2 and TRBJ2-3, with 12 positions matching TRBD2. Germline V gene data show CDR1 as SGHAT and CDR2 as FQNNGV. The CDR3 runs 14 residues. V dropped 4 bases and J dropped 7; count of bases not matched to a gene: 3. In DNA, the CDR3 is TGTGCCAGCAGCTCCGGACTAGCGGGGAATACGCAGTATTTT. Its translation: CASSSGLAGNTQYF.

The J gene is TRBJ2-1, the V gene TRBV5-1; D call uncertain. The CDR3 runs 14 residues. V was shortened by 0 bases and J by 6 bases, with 10 bases between the two germline ends. CDR1 is SGHRS and CDR2 is YFSETQ in the germline V gene. The CDR3 bases are TGCGCCAGCAGCTTGGGGGTTAGCTTCAATGAGCAGTTCTTC. Residues: CASSLGVSFNEQFF.